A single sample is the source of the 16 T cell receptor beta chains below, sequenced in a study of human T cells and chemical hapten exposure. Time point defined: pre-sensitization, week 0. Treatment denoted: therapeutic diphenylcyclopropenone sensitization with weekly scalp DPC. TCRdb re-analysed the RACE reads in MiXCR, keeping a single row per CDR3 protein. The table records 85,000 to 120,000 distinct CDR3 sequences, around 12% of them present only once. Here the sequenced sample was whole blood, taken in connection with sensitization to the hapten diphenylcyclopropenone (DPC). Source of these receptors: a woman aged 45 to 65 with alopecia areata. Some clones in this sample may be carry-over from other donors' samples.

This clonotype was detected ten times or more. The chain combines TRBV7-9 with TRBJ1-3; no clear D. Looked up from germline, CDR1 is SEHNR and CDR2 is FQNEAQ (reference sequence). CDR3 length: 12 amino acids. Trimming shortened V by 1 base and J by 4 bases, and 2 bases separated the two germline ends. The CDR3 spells CASSLEGNTIYF. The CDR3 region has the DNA TGTGCCAGCAGCTTAGAAGGAAACACCATATATTTT.

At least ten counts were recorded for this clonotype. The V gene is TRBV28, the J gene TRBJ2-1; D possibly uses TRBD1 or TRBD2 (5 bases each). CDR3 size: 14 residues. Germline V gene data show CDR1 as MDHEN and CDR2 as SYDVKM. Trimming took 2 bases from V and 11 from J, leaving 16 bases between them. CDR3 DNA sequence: TGTGCCAGCAGTTTAACCGGGACCTTGGCCCAGCAGTTCTTC. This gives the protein CASSLTGTLAQQFF.

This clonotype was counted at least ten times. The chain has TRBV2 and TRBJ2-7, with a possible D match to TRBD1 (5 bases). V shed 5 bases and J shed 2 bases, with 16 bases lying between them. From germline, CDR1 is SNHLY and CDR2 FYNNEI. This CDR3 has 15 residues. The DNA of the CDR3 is TGTGCCAGCAGTTTCCGGACAAACCCTACCTACGAGCAGTACTTC. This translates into CASSFRTNPTYEQYF.

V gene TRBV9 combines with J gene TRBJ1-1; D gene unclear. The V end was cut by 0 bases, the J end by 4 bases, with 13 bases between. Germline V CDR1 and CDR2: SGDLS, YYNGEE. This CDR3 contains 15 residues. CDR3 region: CASSVGGSSGTEAFF. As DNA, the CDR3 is TGTGCCAGCAGCGTAGGAGGCAGCTCGGGCACTGAAGCTTTCTTT.

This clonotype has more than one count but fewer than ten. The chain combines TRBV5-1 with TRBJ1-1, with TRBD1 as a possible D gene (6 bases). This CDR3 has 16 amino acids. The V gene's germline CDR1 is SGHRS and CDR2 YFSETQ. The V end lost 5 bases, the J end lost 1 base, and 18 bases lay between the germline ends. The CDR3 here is CASRRPEGDKNTEAFF. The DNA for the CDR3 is TGCGCCAGCAGGCGTCCAGAGGGGGACAAGAACACTGAAGCTTTCTTT.

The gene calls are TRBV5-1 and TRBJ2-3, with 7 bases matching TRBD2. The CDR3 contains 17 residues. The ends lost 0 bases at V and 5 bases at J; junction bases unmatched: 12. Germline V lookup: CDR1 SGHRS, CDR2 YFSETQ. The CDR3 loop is CASSLARLTSSGDTQYF. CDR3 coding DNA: TGCGCCAGCAGCTTGGCTCGCCTGACTAGCTCCGGAGATACGCAGTATTTT.

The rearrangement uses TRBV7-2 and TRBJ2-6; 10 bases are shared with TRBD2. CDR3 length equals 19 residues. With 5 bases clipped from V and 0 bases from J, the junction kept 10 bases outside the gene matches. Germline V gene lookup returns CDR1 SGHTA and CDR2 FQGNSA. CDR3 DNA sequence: TGTGCCAGCAGCGGGACTAGCGTAAGAGACCTCTCTGGGGCCAACGTCCTGACTTTC. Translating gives CASSGTSVRDLSGANVLTF.

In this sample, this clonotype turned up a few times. In DNA form, the CDR3 reads TGTGCCAGCAGCATAGGACAGGGTACTAATGAAAAACTGTTTTTT. This encodes CASSIGQGTNEKLFF. The chain is built from TRBV7-2 and TRBJ1-4; 8 nucleotides line up with TRBD1. The CDR3 is made up of 15 amino acids. Losses at the gene ends were 5 bases for V and 2 bases for J; bases not matched to a gene: 4. The germline CDR1 and CDR2 sequences are SGHTA and FQGNSA.

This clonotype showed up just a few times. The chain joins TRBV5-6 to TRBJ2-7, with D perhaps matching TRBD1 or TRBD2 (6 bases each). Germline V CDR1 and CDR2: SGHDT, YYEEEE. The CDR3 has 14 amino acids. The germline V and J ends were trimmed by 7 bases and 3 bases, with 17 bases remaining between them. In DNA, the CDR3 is TGTGCCAGCGCTTCTCGAGGGGGGTACTACGAGCAGTACTTC. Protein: CASASRGGYYEQYF.

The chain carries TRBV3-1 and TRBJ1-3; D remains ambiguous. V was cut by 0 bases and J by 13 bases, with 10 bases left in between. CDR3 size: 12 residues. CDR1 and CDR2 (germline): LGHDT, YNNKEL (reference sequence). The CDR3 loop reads CASSQEAVRIYF. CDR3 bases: TGTGCCAGCAGCCAAGAGGCCGTGAGGATATATTTT.

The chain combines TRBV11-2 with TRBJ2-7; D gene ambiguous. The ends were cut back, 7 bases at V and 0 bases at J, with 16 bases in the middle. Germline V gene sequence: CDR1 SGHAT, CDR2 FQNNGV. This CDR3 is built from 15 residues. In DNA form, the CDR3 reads TGTGCCAGCAACCGCCTGATTGGAAGCTCCTACGAGCAGTACTTC. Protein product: CASNRLIGSSYEQYF.

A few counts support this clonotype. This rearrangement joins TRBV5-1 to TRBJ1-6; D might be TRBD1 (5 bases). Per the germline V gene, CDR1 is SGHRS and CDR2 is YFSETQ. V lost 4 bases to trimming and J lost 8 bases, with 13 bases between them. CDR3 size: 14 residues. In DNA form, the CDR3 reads TGCGCCAGCAGCCGGGACCTTCGTGATTCACCCCTCCACTTT. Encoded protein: CASSRDLRDSPLHF.

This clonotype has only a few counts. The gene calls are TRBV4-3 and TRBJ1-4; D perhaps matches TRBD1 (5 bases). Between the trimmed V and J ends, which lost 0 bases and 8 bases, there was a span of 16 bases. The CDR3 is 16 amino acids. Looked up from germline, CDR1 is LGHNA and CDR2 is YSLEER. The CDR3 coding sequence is TGCGCCAGCAGCCAAGATTATGGGACCCTGGGGGAAAAACTGTTTTTT. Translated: CASSQDYGTLGEKLFF.

CDR3 sequence reads: CASSLGLAVTYNEQFF. As DNA, the CDR3 is TGCGCCAGCAGCCTAGGACTCGCCGTCACCTACAATGAGCAGTTCTTC. The chain employs TRBV5-1 and TRBJ2-1; D may be TRBD2 (5 bases). CDR1 and CDR2 from the germline V gene are SGHRS and YFSETQ. Trimming stripped 4 bases from V and 2 bases from J, with 16 bases between. The CDR3 extends over 16 amino acids.

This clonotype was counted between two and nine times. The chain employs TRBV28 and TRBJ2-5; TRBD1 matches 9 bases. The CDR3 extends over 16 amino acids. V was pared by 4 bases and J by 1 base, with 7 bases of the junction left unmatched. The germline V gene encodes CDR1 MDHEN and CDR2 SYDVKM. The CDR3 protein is CASSSAGTGSQETQYF. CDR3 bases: TGTGCCAGCAGTTCCGCCGGGACAGGGTCCCAAGAGACCCAGTACTTC. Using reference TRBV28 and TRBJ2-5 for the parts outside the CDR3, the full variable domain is DVKVTQSSRYLVKRTGEKVFLECVQDMDHENMFWYRQDPGLGLRLIYFSYDVKMKEKGDIPEGYSVSREKKERFSLILESASTNQTSMYLCASSSAGTGSQETQYFGPGTRLLVL.

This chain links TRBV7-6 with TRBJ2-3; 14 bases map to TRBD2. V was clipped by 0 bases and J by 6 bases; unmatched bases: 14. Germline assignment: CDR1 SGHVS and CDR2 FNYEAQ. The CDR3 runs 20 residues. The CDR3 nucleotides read TGTGCCAGCAGCTTAGCTCTCCCCGAGACTAGCGGGAGGGCCAGGGATACGCAGTATTTT. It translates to CASSLALPETSGRARDTQYF.